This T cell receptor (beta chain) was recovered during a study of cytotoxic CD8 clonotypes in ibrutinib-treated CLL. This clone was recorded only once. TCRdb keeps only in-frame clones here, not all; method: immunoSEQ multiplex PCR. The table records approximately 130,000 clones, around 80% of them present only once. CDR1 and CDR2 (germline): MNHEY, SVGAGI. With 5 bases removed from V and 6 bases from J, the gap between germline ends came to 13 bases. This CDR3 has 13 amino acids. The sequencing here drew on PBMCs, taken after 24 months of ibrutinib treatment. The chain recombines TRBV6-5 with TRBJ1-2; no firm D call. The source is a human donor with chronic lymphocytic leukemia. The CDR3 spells CASSPSSADGYTF. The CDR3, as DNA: TGTGCCAGCAGTCCTTCATCAGCCGATGGCTACACCTTC.